This T cell receptor beta chain stems from a study of cytomegalovirus exposure and HLA in healthy donors. The CDR3 has 10 residues if both end residues are counted. PCR employed 60 Vbeta and 13 Jbeta primers. The protocol was immunoSEQ multiplex PCR, while the TCRdb copy is restricted to in-frame clones and leaves out a portion. The data contain roughly 92,000 clones, approximately 80% of them singletons. A word on this clone: Since the CDR3 does not end with the conserved phenylalanine or tryptophan, this likely comes from a read error. The DNA is left out, because the CDR3 cannot be placed on it with certainty; the CDR3 is given as TCRdb lists it.

V is TRBV21-1 and J is TRBJ1-2; the table's D call TRBD1 went unverified against the DNA. TRBV21-1 is designated a pseudogene. The sequencing sample was made of PBMCs. The clonotype was recovered from a man aged 45-60 years in good health and CMV-seropositive. This CDR3 is CASSKEGDRL.